The source of this TCR beta chain is a study of vaccination effects on CD4 cells after COVID-19. Study observations and caveats: Marked clonal contraction of infection- and vaccine-induced clones was seen late after vaccination.

Germline V gene data show CDR1 as LGHNA and CDR2 as YSLEER. Trimming shortened V by 1 base and J by 6 bases, and 8 bases separated the two germline ends. There are 13 residues in the CDR3. In the case of this clone: Its target is unknown.

Sequenced by immunoSEQ multiplex PCR; TCRdb stores in-frame clones only, minus some. This table holds 70,000 to 75,000 clones, approximately 70% found once. In the ViraFEST assay, antigen-specific CD4+ clonotypes were identified by expansion after peptide-pool stimulation. Subsequent to a culture period of about nine days, CD4+ T cells were isolated. In the vaccine recipients, nucleocapsid antibodies were negative and there was no prior SARS-CoV-2 infection. Some 2.1 million PBMC per well received approximately 10 IU/ml IL-2 and roughly 10 ug/ml peptides in culture. This chain links TRBV4-3 with TRBJ2-3; D is unclear. This TCR derives from a human donor who received a COVID-19 vaccine. The specimen was CD4+ T cells from PBMCs cultured with HCoV-OC43 spike peptides, collected before COVID-19 vaccination. The subset: HCoV-OC43 spike overlapping peptide pool stimulation. Here the CDR3 DNA reads TGCGCCAGCAGCCAAGTCGCCCCCGATACGCAGTATTTT. Translating it yields CASSQVAPDTQYF.